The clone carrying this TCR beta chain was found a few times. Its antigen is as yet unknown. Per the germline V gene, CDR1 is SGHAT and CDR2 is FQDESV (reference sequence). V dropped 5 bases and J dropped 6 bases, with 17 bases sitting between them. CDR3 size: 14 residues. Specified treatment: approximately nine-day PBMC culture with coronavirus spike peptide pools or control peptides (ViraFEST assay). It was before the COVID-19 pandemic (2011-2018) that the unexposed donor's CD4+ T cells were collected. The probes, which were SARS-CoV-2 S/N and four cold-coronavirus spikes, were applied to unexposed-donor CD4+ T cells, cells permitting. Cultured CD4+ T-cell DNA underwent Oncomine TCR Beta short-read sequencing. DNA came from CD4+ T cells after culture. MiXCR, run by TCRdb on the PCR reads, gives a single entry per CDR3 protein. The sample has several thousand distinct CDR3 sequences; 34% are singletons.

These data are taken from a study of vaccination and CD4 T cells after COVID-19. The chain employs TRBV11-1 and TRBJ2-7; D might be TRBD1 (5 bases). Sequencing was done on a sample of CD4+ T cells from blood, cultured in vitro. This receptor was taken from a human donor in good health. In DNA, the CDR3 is TGTGCCAGCAGCCGAGGTCCAGGGCTATTCGAGCAGTACTTC. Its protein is CASSRGPGLFEQYF. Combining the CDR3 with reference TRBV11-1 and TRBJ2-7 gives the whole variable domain EAEVAQSPRYKITEKSQAVAFWCDPISGHATLYWYRQILGQGPELLVQFQDESVVDDSQLPKDRFSAERLKGVDSTLKIQPAELGDSAMYLCASSRGPGLFEQYFGPGTRLTVT.